This T cell receptor (beta chain) stems from a study of regulatory T cells in long-lasting Graves disease. Study conclusions and caveats: With persistent disease, TRBV28, TRBJ1-2 and TRBJ2-5 were the favored segments. New patients shared fewer public clonotypes (about 1,000) than persistent patients did (approximately 2,700).

This clonotype was detected many times. The antigen is unknown. Time point: persistent/refractory GD, antithyroid drugs over 5 years with positive TRAb. The TCR library used RNA extracted from PBMCs. With iRepertoire HTBI primers and Arm-PCR of CDR3 regions, TCR beta libraries were built. Using its own MiXCR run on the multiplex PCR reads, TCRdb lists one record per CDR3 protein. The table lists roughly 400,000 distinct CDR3 sequences, around 20% of them singletons. Trimming stripped 5 bases from V and 6 bases from J, with 7 bases between. Germline CDR1 and CDR2: SGHTA and FQGNSA. The CDR3 spans 11 residues.

The input for sequencing was peripheral blood mononuclear cells (PBMCs), taken when the disease was refractory, from a patient treated with antithyroid drugs. This TCR derives from a female donor with Graves disease. The chain employs TRBV7-2 and TRBJ1-2; no definite D call. CDR3: CASSHGDGYTF. For the CDR3, the DNA is TGTGCCAGCAGCCATGGGGATGGCTACACCTTC.